The rows below give T cell receptor beta chains drawn from one sample of a study of T cell responses to AZD1222 COVID-19 vaccine. Sequencing used immunoSEQ multiplex PCR; TCRdb keeps in-frame clones, though not all of them. This sample yields 100,000 to 150,000 clones, of which around 90% are seen a single time; roughly 1.5% belongs to the top ten. Source: peripheral blood, taken on day 0 of AZD1222 vaccination. The receptors derive from an adult in good health. CDR3s include the opening cysteine and the closing phenylalanine or tryptophan. A D gene is named only where the DNA matches it firmly. Where a row states a size, it is once, few, many or the class of an expanded clone; other rows omit it.

v_call	clone_size	d_call	j_call	cdr3_nt	cdr3_aa
TRBV6-5	NA	TRBD1	TRBJ2-1	TGTGCCAGCAGTTACTCGACAGGGGGCTACAATGAGCAGTTCTTC	CASSYSTGGYNEQFF
TRBV7-9	NA	NA	TRBJ1-6	TGTGCCAGCAGCTCAGGACAGAGGGATTCACCCCTCCACTTT	CASSSGQRDSPLHF
TRBV9	NA	NA	TRBJ2-6	TGTGCCAGCAGCGTCTTTTCAGGGGCCAACGTCCTGACTTTC	CASSVFSGANVLTF
TRBV2	NA	NA	TRBJ1-6	TGTGCCAGCATTGTCACCCCACAACATCCGGGGAATCCCCTCCACTTT	CASIVTPQHPGNPLHF
TRBV5-1	once	NA	TRBJ1-2	TGCGCCAGCAGCCGGGAACCCACTAACTATGGCTACACCTTC	CASSREPTNYGYTF
TRBV28	NA	TRBD1	TRBJ1-1	TGTGCCAGCAGGCTAGGAGGCTCAGGGGGCATCGAGATCACTGAAGCTTTCTTT	CASRLGGSGGIEITEAFF
TRBV19	NA	TRBD1	TRBJ1-2	TGTGCCAGTAGTAGCTGGGACAGTGGAGGCTATGGCTACACCTTC	CASSSWDSGGYGYTF
TRBV28	NA	NA	TRBJ2-7	TGTGCCAGCAGTTGGAGGACAGCCGAGCAGTACTTC	CASSWRTAEQYF
TRBV5-1	NA	NA	TRBJ2-1	TGCGCCAGCAGCTTGGTGGCAGGCCAAGACTCCTACAATGAGCAGTTCTTC	CASSLVAGQDSYNEQFF
TRBV18	few	NA	TRBJ1-6	TGTGCCAGCTCCCGTGGTGATGCCGCCCTTAATTCACCCCTCCACTTT	CASSRGDAALNSPLHF
TRBV12-3/TRBV12-4	NA	NA	TRBJ1-4	TGTGCCAGCAGTCGGGGGTGGGGTGAAAAACTGTTTTTT	CASSRGWGEKLFF
TRBV25-1	NA	TRBD1	TRBJ2-7	TGTGCCAGCAGTGGCGACAGGGGGTACGAGCAGTACTTC	CASSGDRGYEQYF
TRBV10-1	once	NA	TRBJ1-2	TGCGCCAGCAGTGAGTCTCGCTTGCTGCCTCCTCCCTATGGCTACACCTTC	CASSESRLLPPPYGYTF
TRBV14	NA	TRBD2	TRBJ2-5	TGTGCCAGCAAAGGAAGCGGGGGGGCCCGGACCCAGTACTTC	CASKGSGGARTQYF
TRBV4-2	NA	TRBD2	TRBJ2-5	TGTGCCAGCAGCCAGGGGGCGGGGGGTCAAGAGACCCAGTACTTC	CASSQGAGGQETQYF
TRBV9	NA	TRBD1	TRBJ1-3	TGTGCCAGCAGCTCAACCGGGACAGGGGGCTCTGGAAACACCATATATTTT	CASSSTGTGGSGNTIYF
TRBV30	NA	NA	TRBJ1-1	TGTGCCTTAAGCGGCGTTGACACTGAAGCTTTCTTT	CALSGVDTEAFF
TRBV28	NA	NA	TRBJ2-1	TGTGCCAGCAGTTTGCCTAGCAGAATAAATGAGCAGTTCTTC	CASSLPSRINEQFF
TRBV14	NA	NA	TRBJ1-4	TGTGCCAGCAGCCATTATGGGGGTGAAAAACTGTTTTTT	CASSHYGGEKLFF
TRBV18	NA	NA	TRBJ2-2	TGTGCCAGCTCACCAATCCGATTTGACACCGGGGAGCTGTTTTTT	CASSPIRFDTGELFF
TRBV6-5	once	NA	TRBJ2-7	TGTGCCAGCAGCCGAGGACAGTCCTACTACGAGCAGTACTTC	CASSRGQSYYEQYF
TRBV5-1	NA	TRBD1	TRBJ1-6	TGCGCCAGCAGCTTAGACAGGGGGTACTCACCCCTCCACTTT	CASSLDRGYSPLHF
TRBV28	NA	TRBD1	TRBJ1-1	TGTGCCAGCAGTTTAGGCTTTCTCCAGGGGGGTAGAACTGAAGCTTTCTTT	CASSLGFLQGGRTEAFF
TRBV12-3/TRBV12-4	NA	TRBD1	TRBJ1-2	TGTGCCAGCAGAGTGACAGGGGGTTCCGGCTACACCTTC	CASRVTGGSGYTF
TRBV3-1/TRBV3-2	NA	TRBD1	TRBJ1-2	TGTGCCAGCAGGGACAGGGGGGTTAACTATGGCTACACCTTC	CASRDRGVNYGYTF
TRBV7-6	once	TRBD1	TRBJ2-2	TGTGCCAGCAGCTCCCCAACAGGGGGGAGTACCGGGGAGCTGTTTTTT	CASSSPTGGSTGELFF
TRBV13	NA	NA	TRBJ2-7	TGTGCCAGCAGCTTAGACGGAGGCCAGGGGATGGAGCAGTACTTC	CASSLDGGQGMEQYF
TRBV2	NA	TRBD1	TRBJ2-7	TGTGCCAGCAGCTTAAACAGGGGGACCTACGAGCAGTACTTC	CASSLNRGTYEQYF
TRBV9	NA	NA	TRBJ1-1	TGTGCCAGCAGCTCCTATGGGGGGTACTACACTGAAGCTTTCTTT	CASSSYGGYYTEAFF
TRBV2	NA	TRBD1	TRBJ2-7	TGTGCCAGCAGTGTCTCTGTCCGGGACAGGAGCTCCTACGAGCAGTACTTC	CASSVSVRDRSSYEQYF
TRBV19	NA	NA	TRBJ2-2	TGTGCCAGTAAAGGGACACAGAACACCGGGGAGCTGTTTTTT	CASKGTQNTGELFF
TRBV5-1	NA	TRBD1	TRBJ2-5	TGCGCCAGCAGCCTGACAGGGGCTCAAGAGACCCAGTACTTC	CASSLTGAQETQYF
TRBV12-3/TRBV12-4	few	NA	TRBJ2-1	TGTGCCAGCAGTTTAGGAAATGAGCAGTTCTTC	CASSLGNEQFF
TRBV28	NA	TRBD2	TRBJ2-1	TGTGCCAGCAGCCCCTCTACTAGCGGGGCTAACGTCGAGCAGTTCTTC	CASSPSTSGANVEQFF
TRBV6-4	NA	NA	TRBJ1-2	TGTGCCAGCAGTGACGGGTTCTCTAACTATGGCTACACCTTC	CASSDGFSNYGYTF
TRBV5-4	NA	NA	TRBJ2-2	TGTGCCAGCAGCACAGCCGGGATCCACACCGGGGAGCTGTTTTTT	CASSTAGIHTGELFF
TRBV7-2	once	NA	TRBJ1-6	TGTGCCAGCAGCTTCCGGGGGGCGTCTTATTCACCCCTCCACTTT	CASSFRGASYSPLHF
TRBV29-1	NA	NA	TRBJ1-2	TGCAGCGCCGTAGGGGGTGGTAGCTATGGCTACACCTTC	CSAVGGGSYGYTF
TRBV7-9	NA	TRBD2	TRBJ2-5	TGTGCCAGCACGGGGGAGGGAGAAGAGACCCAGTACTTC	CASTGEGEETQYF
TRBV19	NA	NA	TRBJ1-2	TGTGCCAGTATCCGGGACCACCTTGCCTATGGCTACACCTTC	CASIRDHLAYGYTF
TRBV5-4	NA	NA	TRBJ1-1	TGTGCCAGCAGCCGACAGGCGGAATTCCCCACTGAAGCTTTCTTT	CASSRQAEFPTEAFF